These 24 T cell receptor beta chains originate from one sample sequenced in a study of blood T cell repertoires in COVID-19. Only in-frame clones appear in the TCRdb table, and some are missing; sequencing was by immunoSEQ multiplex PCR. Counted here are about 160,000 clones, more than 75% occurring once; the ten biggest clones make up about 6.6%. Sequencing input: PBMCs or T cells enriched from blood (not recorded which). All receptors come from a woman in her forties or fifties who had recovered from COVID-19.

The chain is built from TRBV10-3 and TRBJ1-2; D perhaps matches TRBD1 (6 bases). The CDR3 spans 12 residues. Germline V gene data show CDR1 as ENHRY and CDR2 as SYGVKD. V shed 10 bases and J shed 6 bases, with 15 bases lying between them. The CDR3 sequence: CATSGVEDGYTF. The CDR3 nucleotides are TGTGCCACCTCAGGGGTTGAGGATGGCTACACCTTC.

V is TRBV18 and J is TRBJ1-5, with D unresolved. V lost 5 bases to trimming and J lost 4 bases, with 15 bases between them. This CDR3 spans 15 amino acids. Germline V gene lookup returns CDR1 KGHSH and CDR2 LQKENI. The CDR3 DNA reads as TGTGCCAGCTCAAAGGAACTGACGGGTAATCAGCCCCAGCATTTT. The encoded protein is CASSKELTGNQPQHF. Using reference TRBV18 and TRBJ1-5 for the parts outside the CDR3, the full variable domain is NAGVMQNPRHLVRRRGQEARLRCSPMKGHSHVYWYRQLPEEGLKFMVYLQKENIIDESGMPKERFSAEFPKEGPSILRIQQVVRGDSAAYFCASSKELTGNQPQHFGDGTRLSIL.

The chain is built from TRBV18 and TRBJ2-5; 8 nucleotides line up with TRBD2. The V gene end was trimmed by 2 bases and the J gene end by 4 bases; junction bases not matched to a gene: 3. Germline lookup yields CDR1 KGHSH and CDR2 LQKENI. There are 14 residues in the CDR3. The CDR3 DNA reads as TGTGCCAGCTCACCAAGCGGGGGCCCAGAGACCCAGTACTTC. It specifies CASSPSGGPETQYF.

CDR3 sequence: CASSQRQEANYGYTF. The DNA for the CDR3 is TGTGCCAGTAGTCAACGACAGGAAGCTAACTATGGCTACACCTTC. This rearrangement joins TRBV19 to TRBJ1-2, with D possibly being TRBD1 (6 bases). Looked up from germline, CDR1 is LNHDA and CDR2 is SQIVND (reference sequence). V was pared by 5 bases and J by 0 bases, with 13 bases between. The CDR3 has 15 amino acids. The whole variable domain, filled in from reference TRBV19 and TRBJ1-2, reads DGGITQSPKYLFRKEGQNVTLSCEQNLNHDAMYWYRQDPGQGLRLIYYSQIVNDFQKGDIAEGYSVSREKKESFPLTVTSAQKNPTAFYLCASSQRQEANYGYTFGSGTRLTVV.

This clone was seen once. The V gene is TRBV5-5, the J gene TRBJ1-1; D uncertain. Trimming took off 2 bases at V and 1 base at J, with 21 bases between the two ends. The CDR3 runs 18 residues. CDR1 is SGHKS, CDR2 YYEKEE, per germline (reference sequence). CDR3 loop: CASSFFRGARWANTEAFF. The CDR3 DNA is TGTGCCAGCAGCTTTTTTCGGGGAGCGAGGTGGGCGAACACTGAAGCTTTCTTT.

The J gene is TRBJ2-4, the V gene TRBV14; 8 nucleotides align to TRBD1. Germline assignment: CDR1 SGHDN and CDR2 FVKESK. The V and J ends lost 2 bases and 6 bases, in that order; junction bases with no gene match: 3. The CDR3 totals 14 residues. CDR3: CASSQYTGGNIQYF. The CDR3 coding sequence is TGTGCCAGCAGCCAATATACAGGGGGAAACATTCAGTACTTC.

The chain's CDR3 is CASSRLLDITYGYTF. As DNA, the CDR3 is TGTGCCAGCAGTCGACTCCTGGACATCACGTATGGCTACACCTTC. V gene TRBV2 combines with J gene TRBJ1-2; weak D call: TRBD1 (5 bases). This CDR3 has 15 amino acids. CDR1 and CDR2 (germline): SNHLY, FYNNEI. V was shortened by 5 bases and J by 5 bases, with 18 bases between the two germline ends.

The chain links TRBV4-3 to TRBJ1-2, with 8 bases identical to TRBD1. Germline CDR1 reads LGHNA; CDR2 reads YSLEER. The J segment lost 8 bases and the V segment lost 5 bases, leaving 10 bases of the junction unmatched. The CDR3 loop spans 14 amino acids. The CDR3 protein is CASSSDRGYGGYTF. DNA of the CDR3: TGCGCCAGCAGCTCAGACAGGGGCTACGGAGGCTACACCTTC.

V gene TRBV19 combines with J gene TRBJ2-5; 10 bases match TRBD1. The V and J ends lost 10 bases and 3 bases, in that order; junction bases with no gene match: 2. The CDR3 covers 12 residues. Germline lookup yields CDR1 LNHDA and CDR2 SQIVND (reference sequence). The CDR3 nucleotides are TGTGCCATCGGGACAGGGGAAGAGACCCAGTACTTC. Translation gives CAIGTGEETQYF.

The V call is TRBV7-2, the J call TRBJ2-5, with 12 bases lining up with TRBD2. This CDR3 is 16 amino acids long. Germline assignment: CDR1 SGHTA and CDR2 FQGNSA. Unmatched junction bases numbered 5, after V lost 3 bases and J lost 3 bases. CDR3 in amino acids: CASSLVSSGGEETQYF. CDR3 DNA: TGTGCCAGCAGCTTGGTGTCTAGCGGGGGGGAAGAGACCCAGTACTTC.

The chain recombines TRBV4-1 with TRBJ2-1; the match to TRBD2 covers 7 bases. The CDR3 length is 13 residues. V trimming: 4 bases; J trimming: 6 bases; junction bases outside the gene matches: 3. Germline loops: CDR1 MGHRA, CDR2 YSYEKL. CDR3 residues: CASSPRTSNEQFF. The CDR3 DNA follows: TGCGCCAGCAGCCCGAGGACTAGCAATGAGCAGTTCTTC.

The genes are TRBV6-5 and TRBJ2-1, with D possibly TRBD2 on 5 matching bases. The ends were cut back, 8 bases at V and 0 bases at J, with 11 bases in the middle. CDR3 length: 14 amino acids. CDR1 and CDR2 (germline): MNHEY, SVGAGI. CDR3 coding DNA: TGTGCCAGCCCAAGCGGAAGCTCCTACAATGAGCAGTTCTTC. It encodes CASPSGSSYNEQFF.

V gene TRBV7-3 combines with J gene TRBJ2-5; D perhaps matches TRBD2 (6 bases). The CDR3 runs to 16 residues. With 5 bases removed from V and 5 bases from J, the gap between germline ends came to 21 bases. From germline, CDR1 is SGHTA and CDR2 FQGTGA. In DNA, the CDR3 is TGTGCCAGCAGCCCCACCCCGGGACTGGCCAGTGAGACCCAGTACTTC. Translated: CASSPTPGLASETQYF.

The chain carries TRBV5-1 and TRBJ2-7; D is unclear. There are 12 residues in the CDR3. The germline V gene has CDR1 SGHRS and CDR2 YFSETQ. Trimming cost V 1 base and J 6 bases, with 8 bases left between them. Here the CDR3 reads CASSLTSSEQYF. The CDR3, as DNA: TGCGCCAGCAGCTTGACTTCTAGCGAGCAGTACTTC.

The chain couples TRBV29-1 to TRBJ1-2; D unresolved. This CDR3 region has 14 residues. Germline CDR1 and CDR2: SQVTM and ANQGSEA. The ends were cut back, 6 bases at V and 3 bases at J, with 17 bases in the middle. CDR3 nucleotides: TGCAGCGTGGCGGACGGGGTGGGTGACTATGGCTACACCTTC. This encodes CSVADGVGDYGYTF.

This clone has only one observation. The gene calls are TRBV7-2 and TRBJ1-2, with 8 bases fitting TRBD1. The V segment lost 4 bases and the J segment 7 bases; nucleotides outside the gene matches: 8. Per the germline V gene, CDR1 is SGHTA and CDR2 is FQGNSA. This CDR3 has 14 amino acids. The CDR3 reads CASSSGQDSSGYTF. The CDR3 nucleotides are TGTGCCAGCAGCTCGGGACAGGACTCTTCTGGCTACACCTTC.

This chain uses TRBV18 with TRBJ2-1; 10 positions agree with TRBD2. V lost 4 bases and J lost 3; bases outside the gene matches: 3. Germline assignment: CDR1 KGHSH and CDR2 LQKENI. This CDR3 has 15 amino acids. CDR3 nucleotides: TGTGCCAGCTCACTGGGGACTAGCGTCTACAATGAGCAGTTCTTC. Its translation is CASSLGTSVYNEQFF.

This sequence joins TRBV11-3 and TRBJ2-5, with no clear D. The CDR3 spans 15 residues. Germline CDR1 is SGHNT and CDR2 is YENEEA. Trimming shortened V by 4 bases and J by 2 bases, and 14 bases separated the two germline ends. The CDR3 sequence is CASSSPFGRQETQYF. The CDR3 DNA follows: TGTGCCAGCAGCTCCCCCTTCGGTAGACAAGAGACCCAGTACTTC. The variable domain in full, with the rest retrieved from reference TRBV11-3 and TRBJ2-5, is EAGVVQSPRYKIIEKKQPVAFWCNPISGHNTLYWYLQNLGQGPELLIRYENEEAVDDSQLPKDRFSAERLKGVDSTLKIQPAELGDSAVYLCASSSPFGRQETQYFGPGTRLLVL.

This chain links TRBV2 with TRBJ2-1; D is perhaps TRBD1 (6 bases). Deletions cut 9 bases from V and 3 bases from J, with 12 bases between. Germline assignment: CDR1 SNHLY and CDR2 FYNNEI. This CDR3 has 13 residues. DNA for the CDR3: TGTGCCAGTACGGACAGAATCTACAATGAGCAGTTCTTC. Amino acids: CASTDRIYNEQFF.

The chain recombines TRBV19 with TRBJ2-2; perhaps TRBD1 as D (6 bases). CDR1 LNHDA and CDR2 SQIVND come from the germline V gene (reference sequence). V was cut by 3 bases and J by 2 bases, with 7 bases left in between. This CDR3 has 14 residues. CDR3 amino acids: CASSMTGNTGELFF. For the CDR3, the DNA is TGTGCCAGTAGTATGACAGGAAACACCGGGGAGCTGTTTTTT.

The chain links TRBV6-2 or TRBV6-3 to TRBJ1-2, with D unresolved. Germline-derived CDR1 and CDR2 are MNHEY and SVGEGT. This CDR3 is built from 14 residues. V lost 5 bases and J lost 2, with 12 bases in between. The chain's CDR3 is CASSTGSMNYGYTF. The CDR3, as DNA: TGTGCCAGCAGTACCGGGTCCATGAACTATGGCTACACCTTC.

The chain couples TRBV18 to TRBJ1-2, with 7 nucleotides matching TRBD1. V gave up 3 bases and J gave up 0 bases; unmatched junction bases: 7. Germline CDR1 is KGHSH and CDR2 is LQKENI. The CDR3 consists of 16 residues. Here the CDR3 DNA reads TGTGCCAGCTCACCGTTAGGGGACAGTTCTAACTATGGCTACACCTTC. This codes for CASSPLGDSSNYGYTF. Drawing the rest from reference TRBV18 and TRBJ1-2, the complete variable domain is NAGVMQNPRHLVRRRGQEARLRCSPMKGHSHVYWYRQLPEEGLKFMVYLQKENIIDESGMPKERFSAEFPKEGPSILRIQQVVRGDSAAYFCASSPLGDSSNYGYTFGSGTRLTVV.

This chain uses TRBV4-1 with TRBJ1-1; 9 bases match TRBD1. This CDR3 comprises 14 residues. The junction had 4 bases not matched to a gene; V was cut back by 4 bases and J by 4 bases. Germline V gives CDR1 MGHRA, CDR2 YSYEKL. CDR3 loop: CASSPGQGLTEAFF. CDR3 nucleotides: TGCGCCAGCAGCCCTGGACAGGGGCTCACTGAAGCTTTCTTT.

The V call is TRBV15, the J call TRBJ1-1, with 7 bases fitting TRBD1. The CDR3 is 14 residues long. The V gene's germline CDR1 is LNHNV and CDR2 YYDKDF (reference sequence). J gave up 4 bases and V 3 bases, and 5 bases lay outside the gene matches. The CDR3 is CATSRVRGATEAFF. CDR3 sequence (DNA): TGTGCCACCAGCAGGGTCAGGGGGGCCACTGAAGCTTTCTTT.